This T cell receptor beta chain was sequenced during a study of blood T cells in healthy people across ages. Whole-study results and caveats: The study found more naive CD4+ cells and higher diversity in long-lived than aged donors. Diversity figures derived from one million T cells were judged to underestimate the true value.

This clonotype was detected only a few times. Its antigen is unidentified. This CDR3 contains 18 residues. CDR1 is LGHDT, CDR2 YNNKEL, per germline (reference sequence). Trimming cost V 0 bases and J 5 bases; bases outside gene matches: 13. Primers used in a second PCR of roughly 7 to 11 cycles were a sample-barcoded 5' primer and a J-beta primer mix. Using its own MiXCR run on the 5' RACE reads, TCRdb lists one record per CDR3 protein. The sample lists 1 million or so distinct CDR3 sequences; 20% to 25% were seen once. A further study also used this sample, focusing on T cells of mothers and their children. From that study: Added by the second PCR's M1S primer were sample barcodes and 2-4 random nucleotides. Slightly, though not significantly, more overlap was seen in related than in unrelated mother-child pairs.

The sequenced material came from blood. The sequence derives from a girl aged 2 to 10 in good health. V usage is TRBV3-1 and J usage is TRBJ2-5, with 9 nucleotides matching TRBD2. CDR3 coding DNA: TGTGCCAGCAGCCAAGACTTCCGGGTCGCGGGAGGGACCGAGACCCAGTACTTC. It is translated as CASSQDFRVAGGTETQYF.